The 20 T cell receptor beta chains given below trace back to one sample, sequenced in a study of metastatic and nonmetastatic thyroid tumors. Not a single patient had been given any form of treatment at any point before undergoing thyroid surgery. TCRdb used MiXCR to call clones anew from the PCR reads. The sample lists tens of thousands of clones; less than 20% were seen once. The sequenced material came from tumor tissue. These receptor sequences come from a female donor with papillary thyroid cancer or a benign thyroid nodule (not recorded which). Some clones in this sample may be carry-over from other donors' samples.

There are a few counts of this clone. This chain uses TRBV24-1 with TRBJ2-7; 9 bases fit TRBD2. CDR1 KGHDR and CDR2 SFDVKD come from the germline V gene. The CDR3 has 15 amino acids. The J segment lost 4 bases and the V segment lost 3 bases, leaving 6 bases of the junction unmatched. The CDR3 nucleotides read TGTGCCACCAGTGATCAGGGCGGGAGGGTGTACGAGCAGTACTTC. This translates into CATSDQGGRVYEQYF.

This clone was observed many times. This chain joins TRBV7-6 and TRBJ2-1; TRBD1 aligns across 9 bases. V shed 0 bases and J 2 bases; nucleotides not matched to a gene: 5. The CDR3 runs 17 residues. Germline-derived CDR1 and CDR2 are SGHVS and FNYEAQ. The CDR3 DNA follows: TGTGCCAGCAGCTTAGCGACAGGGGGACGTGCCTACAATGAGCAGTTCTTC. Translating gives CASSLATGGRAYNEQFF.

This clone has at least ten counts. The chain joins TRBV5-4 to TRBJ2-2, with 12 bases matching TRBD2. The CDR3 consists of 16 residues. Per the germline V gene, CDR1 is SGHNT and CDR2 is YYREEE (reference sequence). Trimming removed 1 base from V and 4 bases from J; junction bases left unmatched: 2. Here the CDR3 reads CASSLRTSGVTGELFF. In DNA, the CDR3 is TGTGCCAGCAGCTTGAGGACTAGCGGGGTCACCGGGGAGCTGTTTTTT.

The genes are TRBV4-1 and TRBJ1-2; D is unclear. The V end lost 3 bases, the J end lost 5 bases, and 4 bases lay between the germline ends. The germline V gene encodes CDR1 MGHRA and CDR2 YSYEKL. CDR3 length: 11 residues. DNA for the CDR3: TGCGCCAGCAGCCAGATTTATGGCTACACCTTC. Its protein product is CASSQIYGYTF.

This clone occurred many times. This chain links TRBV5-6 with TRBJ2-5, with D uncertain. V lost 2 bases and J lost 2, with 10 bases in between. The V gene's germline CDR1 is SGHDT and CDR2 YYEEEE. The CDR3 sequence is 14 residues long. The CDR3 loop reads CASSFGVFQETQYF. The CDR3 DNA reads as TGTGCCAGCAGCTTCGGAGTCTTTCAAGAGACCCAGTACTTC.

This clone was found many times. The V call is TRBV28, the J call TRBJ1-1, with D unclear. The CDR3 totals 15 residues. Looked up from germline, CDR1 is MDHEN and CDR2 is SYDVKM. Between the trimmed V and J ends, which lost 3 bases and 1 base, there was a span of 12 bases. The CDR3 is CASSLMGSRNTEAFF. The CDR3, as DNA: TGTGCCAGCAGTTTGATGGGGAGTAGGAACACTGAAGCTTTCTTT.

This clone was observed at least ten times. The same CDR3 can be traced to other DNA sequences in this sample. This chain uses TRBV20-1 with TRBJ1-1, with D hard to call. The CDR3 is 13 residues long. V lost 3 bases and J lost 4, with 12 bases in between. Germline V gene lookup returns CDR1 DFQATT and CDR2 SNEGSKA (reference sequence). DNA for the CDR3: TGCAGTGCTAGGCCGCAATCGATCACTGAAGCTTTCTTT. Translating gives CSARPQSITEAFF.

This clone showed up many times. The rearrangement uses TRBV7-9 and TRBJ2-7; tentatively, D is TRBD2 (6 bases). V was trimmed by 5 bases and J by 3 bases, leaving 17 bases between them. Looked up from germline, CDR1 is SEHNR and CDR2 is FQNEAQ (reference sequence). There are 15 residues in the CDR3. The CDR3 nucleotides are TGTGCCAGCAGCCAGACCGGGACTCAAGACTACGAGCAGTACTTC. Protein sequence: CASSQTGTQDYEQYF.

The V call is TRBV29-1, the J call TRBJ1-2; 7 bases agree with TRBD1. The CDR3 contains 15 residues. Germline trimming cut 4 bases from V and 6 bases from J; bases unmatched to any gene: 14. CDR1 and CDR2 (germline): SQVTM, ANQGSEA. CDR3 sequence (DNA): TGCAGCGTTGGCCCCCCATCCGTTACAGGGGATGGCTACACCTTC. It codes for CSVGPPSVTGDGYTF. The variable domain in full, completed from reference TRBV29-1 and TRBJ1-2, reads SAVISQKPSRDICQRGTSLTIQCQVDSQVTMMFWYRQQPGQSLTLIATANQGSEATYESGFVIDKFPISRPNLTFSTLTVSNMSPEDSSIYLCSVGPPSVTGDGYTFGSGTRLTVV.

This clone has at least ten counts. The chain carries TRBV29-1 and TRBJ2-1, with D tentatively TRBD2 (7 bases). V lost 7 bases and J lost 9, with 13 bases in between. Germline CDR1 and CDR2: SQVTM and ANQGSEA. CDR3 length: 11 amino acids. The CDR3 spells CSGGGGFEQFF. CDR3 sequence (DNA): TGCAGCGGGGGGGGCGGATTTGAGCAGTTCTTC.

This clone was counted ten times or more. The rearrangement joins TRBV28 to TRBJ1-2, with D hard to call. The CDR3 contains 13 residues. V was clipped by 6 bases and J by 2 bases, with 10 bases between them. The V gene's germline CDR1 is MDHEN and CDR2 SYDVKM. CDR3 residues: CASRRARNYGYTF. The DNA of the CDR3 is TGTGCCAGCAGGCGAGCACGGAACTATGGCTACACCTTC.

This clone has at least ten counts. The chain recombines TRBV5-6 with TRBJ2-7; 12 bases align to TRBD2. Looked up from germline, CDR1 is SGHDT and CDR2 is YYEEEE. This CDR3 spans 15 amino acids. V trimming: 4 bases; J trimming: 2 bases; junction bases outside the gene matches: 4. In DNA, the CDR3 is TGTGCCAGCAGCCCGTCTAGCGGGAGGGCCTACGAGCAGTACTTC. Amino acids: CASSPSSGRAYEQYF.

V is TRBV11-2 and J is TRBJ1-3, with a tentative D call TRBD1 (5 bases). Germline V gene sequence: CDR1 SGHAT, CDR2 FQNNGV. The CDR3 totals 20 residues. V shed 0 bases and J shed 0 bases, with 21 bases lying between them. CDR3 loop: CASSLEGGSGPHLSGNTIYF. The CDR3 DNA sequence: TGTGCCAGCAGCTTAGAGGGGGGATCGGGGCCTCACCTCTCTGGAAACACCATATATTTT.

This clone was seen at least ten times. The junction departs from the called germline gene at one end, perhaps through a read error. As DNA, the CDR3 is TGTGCCAACAGCCGGGACACCTCCTACGAGCAGTACTTC. Translation: CANSRDTSYEQYF. This rearrangement joins TRBV5-5 to TRBJ2-7, with a possible D match to TRBD1 (6 bases). The CDR3 covers 13 residues. Germline V gives CDR1 SGHKS, CDR2 YYEKEE (reference sequence).

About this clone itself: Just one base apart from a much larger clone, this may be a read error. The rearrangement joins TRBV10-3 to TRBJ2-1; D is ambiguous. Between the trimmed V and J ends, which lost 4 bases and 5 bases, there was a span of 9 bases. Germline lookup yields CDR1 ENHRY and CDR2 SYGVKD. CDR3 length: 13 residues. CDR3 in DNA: TGTGCCATCAGTGTCTCGTACAACAATGAGCAGTTCTTC. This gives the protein CAISVSYNNEQFF.

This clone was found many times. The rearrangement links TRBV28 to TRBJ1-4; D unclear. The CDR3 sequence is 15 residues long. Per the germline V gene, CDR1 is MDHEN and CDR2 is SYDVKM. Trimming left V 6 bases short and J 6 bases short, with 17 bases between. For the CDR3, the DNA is TGTGCCAGCAGGTCCGCCGGGTCTTCTGATGAAAAACTGTTTTTT. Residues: CASRSAGSSDEKLFF.

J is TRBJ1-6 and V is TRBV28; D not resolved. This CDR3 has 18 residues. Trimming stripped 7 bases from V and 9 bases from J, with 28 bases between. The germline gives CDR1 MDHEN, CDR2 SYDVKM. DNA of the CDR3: TGTGCCAGCATCGGTCGAAGCACAAAATCCGGTTTGTTTTCACCCCTCCACTTT. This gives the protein CASIGRSTKSGLFSPLHF.

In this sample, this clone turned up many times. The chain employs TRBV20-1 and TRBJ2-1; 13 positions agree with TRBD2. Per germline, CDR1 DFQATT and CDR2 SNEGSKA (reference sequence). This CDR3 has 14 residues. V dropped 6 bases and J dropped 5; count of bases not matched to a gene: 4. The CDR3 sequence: CSASGTSGNNEQFF. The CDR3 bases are TGCAGTGCCTCCGGGACTAGCGGGAACAATGAGCAGTTCTTC.

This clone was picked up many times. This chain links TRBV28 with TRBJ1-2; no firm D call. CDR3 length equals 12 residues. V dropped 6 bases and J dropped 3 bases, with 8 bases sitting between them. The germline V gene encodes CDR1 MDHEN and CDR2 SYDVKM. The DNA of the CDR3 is TGTGCCAGCAGCACCCGGGACTATGGCTACACCTTC. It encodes CASSTRDYGYTF.

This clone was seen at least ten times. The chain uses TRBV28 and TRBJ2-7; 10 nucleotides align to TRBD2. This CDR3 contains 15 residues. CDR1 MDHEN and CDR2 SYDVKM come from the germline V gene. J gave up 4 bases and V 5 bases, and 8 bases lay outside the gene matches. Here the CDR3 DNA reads TGTGCCAGCAGTCAGCCTAGCGGGAGAGGGTACGAGCAGTACTTC. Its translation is CASSQPSGRGYEQYF.